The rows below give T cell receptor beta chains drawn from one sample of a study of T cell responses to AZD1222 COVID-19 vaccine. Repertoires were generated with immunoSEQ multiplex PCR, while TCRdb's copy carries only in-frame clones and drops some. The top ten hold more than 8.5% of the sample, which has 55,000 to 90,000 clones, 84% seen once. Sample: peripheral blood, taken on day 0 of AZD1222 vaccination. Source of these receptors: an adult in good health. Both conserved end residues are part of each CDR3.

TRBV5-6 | CASSLAPGNTGELFF
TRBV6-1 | CASSEGIAYEQYF
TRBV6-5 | CASSYEGLNTEAFF
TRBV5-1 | CASSLVPSGPGYGTEAFF
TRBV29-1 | CSVVEGTNNSPLHF
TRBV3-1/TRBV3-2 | CASSLGQGVIDTQYF
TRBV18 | CASSPPDAYEQYF
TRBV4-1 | CASSQSMTVYGYTF
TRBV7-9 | CASSRQVSYEQYF
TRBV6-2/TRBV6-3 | CASSRAGSTKPQHF
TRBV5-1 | CASSLVGRGTGELFF
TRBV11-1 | CASSLEGQSSYEQYF
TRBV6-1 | CASSVGQGAPNTEAFF
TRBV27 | CTSSFGGNEQFF
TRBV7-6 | CASSSDTGNQPQHF
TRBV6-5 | CASSPGPLYEQYF
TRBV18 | CASSPPNVGGGTEAFF
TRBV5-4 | CASSAGGNGETQYF
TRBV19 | CASSGQHNQPQHF
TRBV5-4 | CASSERLIMNTEAFF
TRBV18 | CASSPRQGHQETQYF
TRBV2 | CASSEGRTGPF
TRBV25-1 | CASSERDIYGYTF
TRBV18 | CASSPDRGEVQQYF
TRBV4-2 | CASSQAVDRVDEKLFF